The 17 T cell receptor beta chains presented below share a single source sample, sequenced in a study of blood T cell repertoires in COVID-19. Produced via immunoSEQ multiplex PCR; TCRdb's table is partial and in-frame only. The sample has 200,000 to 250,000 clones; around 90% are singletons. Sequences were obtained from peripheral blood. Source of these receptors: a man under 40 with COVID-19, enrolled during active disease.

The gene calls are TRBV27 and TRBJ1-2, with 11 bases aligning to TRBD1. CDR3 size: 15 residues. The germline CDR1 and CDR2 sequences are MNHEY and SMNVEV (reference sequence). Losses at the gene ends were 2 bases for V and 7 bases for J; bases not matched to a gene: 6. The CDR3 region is CASSLNRDRGFGYTF. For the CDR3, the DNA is TGTGCCAGCAGTTTAAACCGGGACAGGGGGTTTGGCTACACCTTC.

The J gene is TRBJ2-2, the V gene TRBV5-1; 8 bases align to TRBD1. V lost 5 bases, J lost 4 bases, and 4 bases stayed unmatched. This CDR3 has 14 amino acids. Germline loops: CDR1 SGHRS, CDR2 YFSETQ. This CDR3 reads CASRRTGSTGELFF. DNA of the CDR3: TGCGCCAGCAGAAGGACAGGGAGCACCGGGGAGCTGTTTTTT.

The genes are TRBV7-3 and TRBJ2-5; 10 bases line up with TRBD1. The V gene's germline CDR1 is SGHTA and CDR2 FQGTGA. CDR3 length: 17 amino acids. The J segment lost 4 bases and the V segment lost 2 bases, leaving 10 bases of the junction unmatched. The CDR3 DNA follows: TGTGCCAGCAGCTTACCTCGTTCGACAGGGGGCGGAGAGACCCAGTACTTC. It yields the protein CASSLPRSTGGGETQYF.

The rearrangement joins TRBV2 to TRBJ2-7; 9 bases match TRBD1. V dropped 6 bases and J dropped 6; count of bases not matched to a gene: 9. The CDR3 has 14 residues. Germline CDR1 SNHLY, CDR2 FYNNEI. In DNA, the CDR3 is TGTGCCAGCAGGGGGAGGGACAGGGTTCGCGAGCAGTACTTC. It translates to CASRGRDRVREQYF.

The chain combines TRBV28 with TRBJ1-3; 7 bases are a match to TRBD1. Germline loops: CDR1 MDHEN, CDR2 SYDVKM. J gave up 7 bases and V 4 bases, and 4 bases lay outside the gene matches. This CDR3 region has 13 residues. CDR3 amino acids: CASSYRGVNTIYF. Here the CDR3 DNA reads TGTGCCAGCAGTTACAGGGGCGTCAACACCATATATTTT.

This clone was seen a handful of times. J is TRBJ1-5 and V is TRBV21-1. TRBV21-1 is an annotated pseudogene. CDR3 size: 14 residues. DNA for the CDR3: TGTGCCAGCAGCGAGCCCGGGGTCGTTCAGCCCCAGCATTTT. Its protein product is CASSEPGVVQPQHF.

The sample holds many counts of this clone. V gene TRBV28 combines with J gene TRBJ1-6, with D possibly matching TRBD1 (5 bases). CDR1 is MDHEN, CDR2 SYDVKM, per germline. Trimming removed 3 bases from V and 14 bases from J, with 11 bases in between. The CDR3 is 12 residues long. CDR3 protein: CASSFQQGSLHF. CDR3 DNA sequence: TGTGCCAGCAGTTTTCAGCAGGGATCCCTCCACTTT.

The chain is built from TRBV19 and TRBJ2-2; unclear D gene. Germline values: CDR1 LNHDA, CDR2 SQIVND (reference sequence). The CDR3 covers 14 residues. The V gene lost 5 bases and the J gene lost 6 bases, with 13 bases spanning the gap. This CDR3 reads CASSGSREAGELFF. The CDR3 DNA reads TGTGCCAGTAGTGGATCGAGAGAGGCCGGGGAGCTGTTTTTT.

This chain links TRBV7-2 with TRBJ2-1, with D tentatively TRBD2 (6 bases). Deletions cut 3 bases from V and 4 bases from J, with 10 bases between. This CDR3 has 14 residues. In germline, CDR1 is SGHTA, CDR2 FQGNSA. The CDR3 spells CASSLASVYNEQFF. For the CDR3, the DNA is TGTGCCAGCAGCTTGGCTAGCGTATACAATGAGCAGTTCTTC. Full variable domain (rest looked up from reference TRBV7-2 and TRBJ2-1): GAGVSQSPSNKVTEKGKDVELRCDPISGHTALYWYRQSLGQGLEFLIYFQGNSAPDKSGLPSDRFSAERTGGSVSTLTIQRTQQEDSAVYLCASSLASVYNEQFFGPGTRLTVL.

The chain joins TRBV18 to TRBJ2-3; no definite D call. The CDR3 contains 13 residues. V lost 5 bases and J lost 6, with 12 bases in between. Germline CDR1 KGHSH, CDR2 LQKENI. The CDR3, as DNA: TGTGCCAGCTCAACGCAGACACAGGATACGCAGTATTTT. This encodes CASSTQTQDTQYF.

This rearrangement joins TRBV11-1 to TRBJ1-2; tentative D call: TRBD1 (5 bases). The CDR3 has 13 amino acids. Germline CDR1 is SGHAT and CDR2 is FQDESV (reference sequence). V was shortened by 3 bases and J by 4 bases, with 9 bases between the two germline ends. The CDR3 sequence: CASSFRGGYGYTF. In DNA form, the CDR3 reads TGTGCCAGCAGCTTCCGGGGGGGCTATGGCTACACCTTC.

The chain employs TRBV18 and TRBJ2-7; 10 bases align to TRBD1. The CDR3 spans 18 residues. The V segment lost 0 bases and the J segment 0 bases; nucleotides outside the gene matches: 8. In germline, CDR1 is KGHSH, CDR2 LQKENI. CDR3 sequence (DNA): TGTGCCAGCTCACCACCGCCGGGACAGGGGCCGTCCTCCTACGAGCAGTACTTC. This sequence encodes CASSPPPGQGPSSYEQYF. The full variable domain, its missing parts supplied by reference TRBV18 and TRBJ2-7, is NAGVMQNPRHLVRRRGQEARLRCSPMKGHSHVYWYRQLPEEGLKFMVYLQKENIIDESGMPKERFSAEFPKEGPSILRIQQVVRGDSAAYFCASSPPPGQGPSSYEQYFGPGTRLTVT.

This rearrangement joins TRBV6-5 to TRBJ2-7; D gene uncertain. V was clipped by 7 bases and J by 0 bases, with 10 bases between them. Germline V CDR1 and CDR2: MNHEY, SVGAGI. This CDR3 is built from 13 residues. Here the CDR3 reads CASISGASYEQYF. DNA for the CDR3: TGTGCCAGCATTTCAGGTGCCTCCTACGAGCAGTACTTC.

CDR3 amino acids: CASSLSGPGEGNQPQHF. The CDR3 nucleotides read TGTGCCAGCAGCTTAAGCGGTCCAGGGGAAGGTAATCAGCCCCAGCATTTT. The chain is built from TRBV7-2 and TRBJ1-5, with D maybe TRBD1 (6 bases). Trimming took 2 bases from V and 4 from J, leaving 18 bases between them. CDR3 length: 17 residues. CDR1 and CDR2 from the germline V gene are SGHTA and FQGNSA. Drawing the rest from reference TRBV7-2 and TRBJ1-5, the complete variable domain is GAGVSQSPSNKVTEKGKDVELRCDPISGHTALYWYRQSLGQGLEFLIYFQGNSAPDKSGLPSDRFSAERTGGSVSTLTIQRTQQEDSAVYLCASSLSGPGEGNQPQHFGDGTRLSIL.

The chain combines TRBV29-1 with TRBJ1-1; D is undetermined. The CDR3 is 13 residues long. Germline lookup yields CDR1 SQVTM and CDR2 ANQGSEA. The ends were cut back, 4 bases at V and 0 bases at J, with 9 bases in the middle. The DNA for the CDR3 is TGCAGCGTTGTAAACAACGTGAACACTGAAGCTTTCTTT. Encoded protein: CSVVNNVNTEAFF. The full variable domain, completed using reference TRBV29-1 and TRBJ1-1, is SAVISQKPSRDICQRGTSLTIQCQVDSQVTMMFWYRQQPGQSLTLIATANQGSEATYESGFVIDKFPISRPNLTFSTLTVSNMSPEDSSIYLCSVVNNVNTEAFFGQGTRLTVV.

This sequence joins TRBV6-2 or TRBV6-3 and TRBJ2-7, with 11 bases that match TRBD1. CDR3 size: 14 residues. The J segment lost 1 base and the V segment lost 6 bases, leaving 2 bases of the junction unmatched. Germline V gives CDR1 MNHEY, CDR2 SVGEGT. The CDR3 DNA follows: TGTGCCAGCAGCGGGACAGGGGGTTCCTACGAGCAGTACTTC. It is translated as CASSGTGGSYEQYF.

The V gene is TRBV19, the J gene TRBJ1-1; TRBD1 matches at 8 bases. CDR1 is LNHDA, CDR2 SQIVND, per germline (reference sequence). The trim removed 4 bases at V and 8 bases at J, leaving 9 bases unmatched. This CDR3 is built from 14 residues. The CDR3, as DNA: TGTGCCAGTAGTACTGACAGGGGACGCTCGGAAGCTTTCTTT. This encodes CASSTDRGRSEAFF.